These 5 T cell receptor beta chains were sequenced from one sample in a study of blood T cell repertoires in COVID-19. Produced via immunoSEQ multiplex PCR; TCRdb's table is partial and in-frame only. Of fewer than 120,000 clones listed, more than 75% are singletons. The specimen sequenced was peripheral blood. The receptor set was obtained from a woman aged 50 to 65 with acute or convalescent COVID-19.

The chain uses TRBV11-2 and TRBJ2-1; a possible D gene is TRBD2 (7 bases). The CDR3 extends over 17 amino acids. Trimming pared 1 base from V and 9 bases from J, leaving 22 bases between. Germline V gene data show CDR1 as SGHAT and CDR2 as FQNNGV. For the CDR3, the DNA is TGTGCCAGCAGCTTAGCCACGGCTTTAGGAGGGGGGGGTGAGCAGTTCTTC. It translates to CASSLATALGGGGEQFF.

The chain couples TRBV7-9 to TRBJ1-1, with D tentatively TRBD1 (6 bases). This CDR3 has 14 residues. Trimming removed 5 bases at V and 1 base at J, with 11 bases between. From germline, CDR1 is SEHNR and CDR2 FQNEAQ (reference sequence). The CDR3 loop reads CASSPPGQNTEAFF. The CDR3 DNA reads TGTGCCAGCAGCCCTCCGGGACAGAACACTGAAGCTTTCTTT.

The rearrangement uses TRBV5-1 and TRBJ2-5, with 12 bases aligning to TRBD2. The V and J ends lost 0 bases and 5 bases, in that order; junction bases with no gene match: 5. The CDR3 consists of 16 residues. Looked up from germline, CDR1 is SGHRS and CDR2 is YFSETQ. The CDR3 sequence is CASSLALAGGLETQYF. The CDR3 DNA sequence: TGCGCCAGCAGCTTGGCGCTAGCGGGAGGGCTGGAGACCCAGTACTTC. The whole variable domain, filled in from reference TRBV5-1 and TRBJ2-5, reads KAGVTQTPRYLIKTRGQQVTLSCSPISGHRSVSWYQQTPGQGLQFLFEYFSETQRNKGNFPGRFSGRQFSNSRSEMNVSTLELGDSALYLCASSLALAGGLETQYFGPGTRLLVL.

This clone was seen a single time. The genes are TRBV24-1 and TRBJ1-1; D possibly corresponds to TRBD1 (6 bases). This CDR3 region has 12 residues. V lost 7 bases to trimming and J lost 4 bases, with 9 bases between them. The V gene's germline CDR1 is KGHDR and CDR2 SFDVKD. In nucleotides, the CDR3 is TGTGCCACCAGGAACAGGGCCACTGAAGCTTTCTTT. Its protein product is CATRNRATEAFF.

The V call is TRBV19, the J call TRBJ2-4; 8 bases fit TRBD1. Losses at the gene ends were 9 bases for V and 0 bases for J; bases not matched to a gene: 7. Germline V gives CDR1 LNHDA, CDR2 SQIVND (reference sequence). The CDR3 spans 15 residues. CDR3 residues: CASRQGRLAKNIQYF. The CDR3 nucleotides are TGTGCCAGCAGACAGGGGAGACTAGCCAAAAACATTCAGTACTTC.